This is a list of T cell receptor beta chains from one sample in a study of radiation and T cells in renal cell carcinoma. Profiled with immunoSEQ multiplex PCR; TCRdb holds only in-frame clones, not every one. The data show roughly 92,000 clones, with 84% seen just once and around 7.7% held by the top ten. The specimen was blood, collected from a patient whose treatment included radiotherapy and nephrectomy. The receptors come from a man aged 60-69 years with renal cell carcinoma. Both conserved end residues are part of each CDR3. The order of the fields is V gene, J gene, clone size, D gene, CDR3 DNA, CDR3 protein. A D gene is named only where the DNA matches it firmly. Size values are once, few and many counts, or a class for expanded clones, and some rows have none.

TRBV28,TRBJ1-2,NA,NA,TGTGCCAGCAGTTTGTTGGACAGCTATGGCTACACCTTC,CASSLLDSYGYTF
TRBV25-1,TRBJ1-1,NA,NA,TGTGCCAGCAGTGTTTCGGCAGGGGCAGGGAACACTGAAGCTTTCTTT,CASSVSAGAGNTEAFF
TRBV5-1,TRBJ2-5,NA,TRBD2,TGCGCCAGCAGCTTGGGAAGCGGGAGTTGGGAGACCCAGTACTTC,CASSLGSGSWETQYF
TRBV27,TRBJ1-1,few,NA,TGTGCCAGCAGTTTATCGAGGAACACTGAAGCTTTCTTT,CASSLSRNTEAFF
TRBV28,TRBJ2-1,once,TRBD2,TGTGCCAGCAGTTTTTCCGGACTAGCGGGCGGGGAGCAGTTCTTC,CASSFSGLAGGEQFF
TRBV5-5,TRBJ2-7,few,NA,TGTGCCAGCAGCTTGATACCGACCACAGGGGAGCAGTACTTC,CASSLIPTTGEQYF
TRBV5-4,TRBJ2-7,once,TRBD1,TGTGCCAGCAGCTTGGGGGCTACAGGGGCGTCTTCCTACGAGCAGTACTTC,CASSLGATGASSYEQYF
TRBV21-1,TRBJ1-5,NA,NA,TGTGCCAGCAGCCGCCGGAAGCAGGATGGAGCTCAGCCCCAGCATTTT,CASSRRKQDGAQPQHF
TRBV20-1,TRBJ1-2,NA,NA,TGCAGTGCTGGGAGGGGCTATGGCTACACCTTC,CSAGRGYGYTF
TRBV27,TRBJ2-7,NA,TRBD1,TGTGCCAGCAGTTTCGGGGACAGCACGCGCGAGCAGTACTTC,CASSFGDSTREQYF
TRBV9,TRBJ2-7,NA,NA,TGTGCCAGCAGCGTCTCAGGGGCCAGTTCCTACGAGCAGTACTTC,CASSVSGASSYEQYF
TRBV5-1,TRBJ2-2,NA,NA,TGCGCCAGCAGCCCCCGGACAGCGAACACCGGGGAGCTGTTTTTT,CASSPRTANTGELFF
TRBV18,TRBJ1-5,many,TRBD1,TGTGCCAGCTCACCGGGACAGAATCAGCCCCAGCATTTT,CASSPGQNQPQHF
TRBV5-1,TRBJ1-2,NA,NA,TGCGCCAGCAGCCAAACCGGGACGGTTAACTATGGCTACACCTTC,CASSQTGTVNYGYTF
TRBV27,TRBJ2-2,NA,NA,TGTGCCAGCAGTCCACGAAGGGAAACCGGGGAGCTGTTTTTT,CASSPRRETGELFF
TRBV27,TRBJ2-1,NA,TRBD1,TGTGCCAGCCACCGCTCCGCCGGGACAGGTGCTACAATGAGGCAGTTCTTC,CASHRSAGTGATMRQFF
TRBV5-6,TRBJ1-1,NA,TRBD1,TGTGCCAGCAGCTTCAGGGGGCCCGGAGGTGACACTGAAGCTTTCTTT,CASSFRGPGGDTEAFF
TRBV6-6,TRBJ2-7,NA,TRBD1,TGTGCCAGCAGTCCAGGACAGGGGACCCTCTACGAGCAGTACTTC,CASSPGQGTLYEQYF
TRBV19,TRBJ2-7,NA,TRBD1,TGTGCCAGTAGGGGGACAGGGATTTCCTACGAGCAGTACTTC,CASRGTGISYEQYF
TRBV10-3,TRBJ2-3,few,NA,TGTGCCGCGATGGAAAACACAGATACGCAGTATTTT,CAAMENTDTQYF
TRBV4-3,TRBJ2-7,NA,NA,TGCGCCAGCAGCCAAGAACAGGGTTTCTACGAGCAGTACTTC,CASSQEQGFYEQYF
TRBV4-2,TRBJ1-1,NA,NA,TGTGCCAGCAGCCAAGTGAATCGGGGGACTAACACTGAAGCTTTCTTT,CASSQVNRGTNTEAFF
TRBV4-3,TRBJ1-6,NA,NA,TGCGCCAGCAGCCAAGTCACAGGAGGGGTATCACCCCTCCACTTT,CASSQVTGGVSPLHF
TRBV11-2,TRBJ1-4,NA,NA,TGTGCCAGCAGCTCGGGGACCGGTGGGGATGAAAAACTGTTTTTT,CASSSGTGGDEKLFF
TRBV2,TRBJ1-5,NA,NA,TGTGCCAGCCGTGCCCTTAGACAACCCAATCAGCCCCAGCATTTT,CASRALRQPNQPQHF
TRBV9,TRBJ2-7,once,NA,TGTGCCAGCAGCACCGGACTCGACTCCTACGAGCAGTACTTC,CASSTGLDSYEQYF
TRBV7-9,TRBJ1-4,NA,NA,TGTGCCAGCAGCCCCTTCGGGGCCATGAATGAAAAACTGTTTTTT,CASSPFGAMNEKLFF